The clone carrying this TCR beta chain was counted many times. Its antigen is unidentified. Germline V gene data show CDR1 as LNHDA and CDR2 as SQIVND (reference sequence). The trim removed 6 bases at V and 0 bases at J, leaving 16 bases unmatched. The CDR3 runs 18 residues. TCRdb independently ran MiXCR on the reads; one entry per CDR3 protein. The data contain roughly 500,000 distinct CDR3 sequences, approximately 15% of them singletons. These data belong to a study of T cell repertoires in cytomegalovirus infection. As for the study in general: Indications of both CMV infection and matching HLA type were provided by public TCR beta signatures.

Study-level findings and limits: The cumulative frequency of public TCR beta families identified carriers of CMV plus the relevant HLA. CMV-specific TCR beta clonotypes restricted by HLA-C were the ones dominating the ex vivo response.

The chain carries TRBV19 and TRBJ2-7; 8 bases agree with TRBD1. The source is a human donor in good health (CMV status not recorded). Some clones in this sample may be carry-over from other donors' samples. The specimen was CD8+ T cells from PBMCs. CDR3 loop: CASSLRLGTGVTSYEQYF. The CDR3 DNA sequence: TGTGCCAGTAGCCTCCGTTTAGGGACAGGAGTCACCTCCTACGAGCAGTACTTC.